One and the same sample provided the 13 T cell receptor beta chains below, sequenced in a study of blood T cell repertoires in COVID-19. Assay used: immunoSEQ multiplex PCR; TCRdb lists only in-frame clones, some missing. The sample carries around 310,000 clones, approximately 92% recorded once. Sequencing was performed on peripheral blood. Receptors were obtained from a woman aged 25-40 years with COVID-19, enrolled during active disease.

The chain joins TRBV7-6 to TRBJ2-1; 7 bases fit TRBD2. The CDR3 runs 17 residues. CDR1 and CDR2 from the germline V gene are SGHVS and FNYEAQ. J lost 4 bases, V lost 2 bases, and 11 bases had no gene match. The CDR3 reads CASSLSLRGRTYNEQFF. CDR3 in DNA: TGTGCCAGCAGCTTAAGTCTTCGCGGGAGAACATACAATGAGCAGTTCTTC.

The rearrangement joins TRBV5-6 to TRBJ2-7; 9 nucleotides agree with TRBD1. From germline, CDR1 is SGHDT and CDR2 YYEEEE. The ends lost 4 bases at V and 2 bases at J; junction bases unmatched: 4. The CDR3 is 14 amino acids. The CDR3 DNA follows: TGTGCCAGCAGCGCGGGACAGGGCACCTACGAGCAGTACTTC. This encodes CASSAGQGTYEQYF.

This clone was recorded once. The CDR3 protein is CASSYGTSGSRGEQFF. CDR3 DNA sequence: TGTGCCAGCAGTTACGGGACTAGCGGGAGTAGAGGTGAGCAGTTCTTC. This sequence joins TRBV6-5 and TRBJ2-1, with 14 bases identical to TRBD2. CDR3 length equals 16 residues. V shed 2 bases, J shed 9 bases, and the junction held 6 bases outside the gene matches. CDR1 and CDR2 from the germline V gene are MNHEY and SVGAGI.

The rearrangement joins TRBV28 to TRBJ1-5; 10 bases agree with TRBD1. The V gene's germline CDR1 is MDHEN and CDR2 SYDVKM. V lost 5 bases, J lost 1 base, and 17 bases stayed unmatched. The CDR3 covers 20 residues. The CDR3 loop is CASSPRQGAPGSWSNQPQHF. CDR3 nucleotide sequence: TGTGCCAGCAGTCCAAGACAGGGGGCGCCGGGTAGTTGGAGCAATCAGCCCCAGCATTTT.

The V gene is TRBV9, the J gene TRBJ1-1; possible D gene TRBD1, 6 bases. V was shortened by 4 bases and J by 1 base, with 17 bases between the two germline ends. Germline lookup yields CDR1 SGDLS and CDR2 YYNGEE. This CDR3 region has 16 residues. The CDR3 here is CASSKPSAGANTEAFF. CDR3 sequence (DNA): TGTGCCAGCAGCAAACCTTCGGCAGGGGCGAACACTGAAGCTTTCTTT.

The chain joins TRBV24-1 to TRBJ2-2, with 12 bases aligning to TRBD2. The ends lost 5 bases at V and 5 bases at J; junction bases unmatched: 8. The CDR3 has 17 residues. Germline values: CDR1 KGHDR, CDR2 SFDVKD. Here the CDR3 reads CATSATSGRRRTGELFF. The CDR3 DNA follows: TGTGCCACCAGTGCTACTAGCGGGAGGCGGCGGACCGGGGAGCTGTTTTTT.

The CDR3 DNA follows: TGTGCCAGCAGTCCCCCGGGACTTGACTACGAGCAGTACTTC. The encoded protein is CASSPPGLDYEQYF. V gene TRBV6-6 combines with J gene TRBJ2-7; D is possibly TRBD2 (6 bases). This CDR3 spans 14 amino acids. The germline gives CDR1 MNHNY, CDR2 SVGAGI (reference sequence). Trimming took 5 bases from V and 3 from J, leaving 14 bases between them.

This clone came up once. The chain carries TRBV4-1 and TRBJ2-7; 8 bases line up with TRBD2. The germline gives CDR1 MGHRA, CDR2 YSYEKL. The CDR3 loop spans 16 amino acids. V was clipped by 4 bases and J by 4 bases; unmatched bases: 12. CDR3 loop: CASSLSGAGLDYEQYF. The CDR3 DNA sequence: TGCGCCAGCAGCCTCTCAGGCGCGGGACTAGATTACGAGCAGTACTTC.

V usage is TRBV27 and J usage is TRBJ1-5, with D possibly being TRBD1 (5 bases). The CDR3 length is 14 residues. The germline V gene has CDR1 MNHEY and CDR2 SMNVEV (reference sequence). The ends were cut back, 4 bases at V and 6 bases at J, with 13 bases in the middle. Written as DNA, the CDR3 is TGTGCCAGCAGTTCCCAGGGATGGGGTCAGCCCCAGCATTTT. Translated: CASSSQGWGQPQHF.

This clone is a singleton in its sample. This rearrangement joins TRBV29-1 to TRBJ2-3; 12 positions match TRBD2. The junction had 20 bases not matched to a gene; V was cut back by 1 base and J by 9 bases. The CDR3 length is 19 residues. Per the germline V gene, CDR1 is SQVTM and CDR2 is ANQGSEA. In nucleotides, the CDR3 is TGCAGCGTTGAAGGGCGGATTACGATGCGACTAGCGGGAGTGCGGACGCAGTATTTT. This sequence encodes CSVEGRITMRLAGVRTQYF.

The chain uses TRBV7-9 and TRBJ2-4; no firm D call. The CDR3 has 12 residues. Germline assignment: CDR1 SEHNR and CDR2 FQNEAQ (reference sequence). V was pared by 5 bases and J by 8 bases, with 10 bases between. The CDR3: CASSPPLDIQYF. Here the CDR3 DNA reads TGTGCCAGCAGCCCCCCTCTAGACATTCAGTACTTC. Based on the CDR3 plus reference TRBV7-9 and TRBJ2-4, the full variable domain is DTGVSQNPRHKITKRGQNVTFRCDPISEHNRLYWYRQTLGQGPEFLTYFQNEAQLEKSRLLSDRFSAERPKGSFSTLEIQRTEQGDSAMYLCASSPPLDIQYFGAGTRLSVL.

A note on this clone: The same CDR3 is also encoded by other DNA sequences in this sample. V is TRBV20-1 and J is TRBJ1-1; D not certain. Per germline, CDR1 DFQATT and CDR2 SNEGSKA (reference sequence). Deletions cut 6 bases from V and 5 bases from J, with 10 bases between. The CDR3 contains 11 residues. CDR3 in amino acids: CSAPRGTEAFF. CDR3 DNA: TGCAGTGCACCGCGGGGAACTGAAGCTTTCTTT.

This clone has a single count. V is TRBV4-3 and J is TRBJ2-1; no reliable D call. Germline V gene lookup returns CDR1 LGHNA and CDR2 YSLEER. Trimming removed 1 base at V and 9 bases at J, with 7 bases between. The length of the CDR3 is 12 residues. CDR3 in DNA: TGCGCCAGCAGCCAAGTGTACGGTGAGCAGTTCTTC. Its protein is CASSQVYGEQFF.